The 24 T cell receptor beta chains presented below share a single source sample, sequenced in a study of blood T cell repertoires in COVID-19. The data were produced by immunoSEQ multiplex PCR, yet TCRdb's version contains in-frame clones alone and is incomplete. The sample records around 210,000 clones, 60% to 85% being singletons. The specimen sequenced was peripheral blood. These receptors were taken from a woman between 70 and 85 years old with acute or convalescent COVID-19.

The chain carries TRBV11-2 and TRBJ2-3; 7 positions agree with TRBD2. The CDR3 has 16 residues. Germline CDR1 and CDR2: SGHAT and FQNNGV. V lost 6 bases, J lost 4 bases, and 13 bases stayed unmatched. The CDR3, as DNA: TGTGCCAGCAGTTCCCTGACTAGCCTCCGACCAGATACGCAGTATTTT. It yields the protein CASSSLTSLRPDTQYF.

V usage is TRBV5-4 and J usage is TRBJ2-5; TRBD1 agrees at 9 bases. CDR1 and CDR2 from the germline V gene are SGHNT and YYREEE (reference sequence). V shed 0 bases, J shed 2 bases, and the junction held 2 bases outside the gene matches. The CDR3 covers 15 residues. The CDR3 DNA reads as TGTGCCAGCAGCTTGGAGACAGGGGGTCAAGAGACCCAGTACTTC. Protein product: CASSLETGGQETQYF.

The chain couples TRBV9 to TRBJ2-3; 10 nucleotides align to TRBD2. This CDR3 spans 17 amino acids. From germline, CDR1 is SGDLS and CDR2 YYNGEE. J was trimmed by 1 base and V by 4 bases; bases with no gene match: 9. The CDR3 region has the DNA TGTGCCAGCAGCACCCAAGCGGGAGGGCGGGGCACAGATACGCAGTATTTT. Translated, it gives CASSTQAGGRGTDTQYF.

In its sample, this clone was seen a few times. The chain employs TRBV6-5 and TRBJ2-7; TRBD1 matches at 8 bases. The CDR3 has 14 residues. Germline CDR1 reads MNHEY; CDR2 reads SVGAGI. After removal of 11 bases from V and 3 bases from J, the junction contained 12 bases not matched to a gene. The CDR3 bases are TGTGCCCCAATGGTAACAGGGGGGAACTACGAGCAGTACTTC. Its protein product is CAPMVTGGNYEQYF.

The V gene is TRBV6-1, the J gene TRBJ1-2, with 9 bases fitting TRBD1. This CDR3 has 14 residues. Germline V gene data show CDR1 as MNHNS and CDR2 as SASEGT. V shed 2 bases and J 11 bases; nucleotides not matched to a gene: 9. This chain's CDR3 is CASSETDRGGRYTF. DNA of the CDR3: TGTGCCAGCAGTGAAACGGACAGGGGAGGAAGGTACACCTTC.

The chain has TRBV6-5 and TRBJ1-2; a possible D gene is TRBD1 (5 bases). The V gene lost 5 bases and the J gene lost 5 bases, with 15 bases spanning the gap. The CDR3 runs 14 residues. Germline CDR1 reads MNHEY; CDR2 reads SVGAGI. The CDR3 bases are TGTGCCAGCAGTCCACTCGTGGGGCGGTATGGCTACACCTTC. Encoded protein: CASSPLVGRYGYTF.

The V call is TRBV5-1, the J call TRBJ2-3; 9 bases match TRBD2. The CDR3 length is 16 residues. Germline V gives CDR1 SGHRS, CDR2 YFSETQ. J was trimmed by 5 bases and V by 1 base; bases with no gene match: 8. The CDR3 coding sequence is TGCGCCAGCAGCTTGCGGGCTAGCGGGACGGGAGATACGCAGTATTTT. Protein: CASSLRASGTGDTQYF. The full variable domain, rest sourced from reference TRBV5-1 and TRBJ2-3, is KAGVTQTPRYLIKTRGQQVTLSCSPISGHRSVSWYQQTPGQGLQFLFEYFSETQRNKGNFPGRFSGRQFSNSRSEMNVSTLELGDSALYLCASSLRASGTGDTQYFGPGTRLTVL.

This chain joins TRBV20-1 and TRBJ2-3; possible D gene TRBD1, 6 bases. The CDR3 extends over 14 amino acids. V was trimmed by 3 bases and J by 2 bases, leaving 12 bases between them. Germline-derived CDR1 and CDR2 are DFQATT and SNEGSKA (reference sequence). CDR3 DNA sequence: TGCAGTGCTAGTCCTAGGGGGACCACAGATACGCAGTATTTT. Amino acids: CSASPRGTTDTQYF.

The chain carries TRBV18 and TRBJ2-5; D is perhaps TRBD1 (6 bases). CDR3 length: 14 amino acids. Germline assignment: CDR1 KGHSH and CDR2 LQKENI. Between the trimmed V and J ends, which lost 2 bases and 5 bases, there was a span of 12 bases. The CDR3 sequence: CASSPVTGLETQYF. The CDR3 DNA follows: TGTGCCAGCTCACCAGTCACAGGGCTCGAGACCCAGTACTTC.

The chain is built from TRBV18 and TRBJ1-5; 9 nucleotides line up with TRBD1. CDR1 is KGHSH and CDR2 is LQKENI in the germline V gene. The CDR3 totals 16 residues. The V and J ends lost 5 bases and 2 bases, in that order; junction bases with no gene match: 7. CDR3 loop: CASSSGQGKGNQPQHF. The CDR3 DNA sequence: TGTGCCAGCTCATCGGGACAGGGAAAAGGCAATCAGCCCCAGCATTTT.

The chain combines TRBV10-2 with TRBJ2-5, with 16 positions matching TRBD2. CDR1 is WSHSY, CDR2 SAAADI, per germline. This CDR3 has 17 residues. With 6 bases clipped from V and 6 bases from J, the junction kept 10 bases outside the gene matches. CDR3 region: CASRTPGTSGGGKTQYF. For the CDR3, the DNA is TGCGCCAGCAGGACCCCGGGGACTAGCGGGGGGGGGAAGACCCAGTACTTC.

The V gene is TRBV5-1, the J gene TRBJ2-7, with D possibly TRBD2 on 5 matching bases. With 1 base removed from V and 3 bases from J, the gap between germline ends came to 11 bases. Germline CDR1 and CDR2: SGHRS and YFSETQ. CDR3 length equals 14 residues. CDR3 coding DNA: TGCGCCAGCAGCTTGATCCCCGGGAACTACGAGCAGTACTTC. Protein product: CASSLIPGNYEQYF.

This rearrangement joins TRBV7-6 to TRBJ2-2; 10 bases agree with TRBD2. Germline V lookup: CDR1 SGHVS, CDR2 FNYEAQ. The trim removed 4 bases at V and 4 bases at J, leaving 12 bases unmatched. This CDR3 contains 18 residues. The CDR3 reads CASSYLTLAGVSTGELFF. CDR3 DNA: TGTGCCAGCAGCTATCTAACTCTAGCGGGAGTTAGCACCGGGGAGCTGTTTTTT.

This sequence joins TRBV28 and TRBJ2-5, with D possibly TRBD1 on 6 matching bases. Germline V gene sequence: CDR1 MDHEN, CDR2 SYDVKM. V was clipped by 2 bases and J by 0 bases, with 19 bases between them. The CDR3 is 18 residues long. DNA for the CDR3: TGTGCCAGCAGTTTAGAAATGGGGGCGCCGGGGTACCAAGAGACCCAGTACTTC. Residues: CASSLEMGAPGYQETQYF.

The gene calls are TRBV30 and TRBJ1-1; 8 bases map to TRBD1. After removal of 1 base from V and 1 base from J, the junction contained 2 bases not matched to a gene. The CDR3 has 14 residues. Germline V CDR1 and CDR2: GTSNPN, SVGIG (reference sequence). CDR3 bases: TGTGCCTGGAGTGCCGGGACAGGGAACACTGAAGCTTTCTTT. It yields the protein CAWSAGTGNTEAFF.

The V call is TRBV19, the J call TRBJ2-3; 8 positions match TRBD2. Germline V gene lookup returns CDR1 LNHDA and CDR2 SQIVND (reference sequence). The CDR3 covers 12 residues. Trimming took 4 bases from V and 9 from J; bases not matched to a gene: 3. CDR3 loop: CASSRAGVTQYF. CDR3 nucleotide sequence: TGTGCCAGTAGTAGAGCGGGAGTCACGCAGTATTTT.

The table lists this clone with many counts. The chain recombines TRBV7-2 with TRBJ1-4; 8 positions match TRBD1. CDR3 length: 16 amino acids. CDR1 is SGHTA and CDR2 is FQGNSA in the germline V gene. The V segment lost 5 bases and the J segment 8 bases; nucleotides outside the gene matches: 13. The CDR3 protein is CASSILPRTGREKLFF. CDR3 DNA: TGTGCCAGCAGCATACTCCCCCGGACAGGGAGAGAAAAACTGTTTTTT.

The J gene is TRBJ2-2, the V gene TRBV5-8; 9 bases line up with TRBD1. In germline, CDR1 is SGHTS, CDR2 YDEGEE. This CDR3 spans 16 amino acids. Trimming took 4 bases from V and 3 from J; bases not matched to a gene: 7. CDR3 sequence: CASSKTGGYDTGELFF. The CDR3, as DNA: TGTGCCAGCAGCAAAACAGGGGGCTATGACACCGGGGAGCTGTTTTTT.

The rearrangement uses TRBV18 and TRBJ2-7; 9 bases align to TRBD1. The CDR3 runs 16 residues. Trimming at V came to 3 bases and at J to 7 bases, leaving 13 bases not matched to a gene. From germline, CDR1 is KGHSH and CDR2 LQKENI. As DNA, the CDR3 is TGTGCCAGCTCACCTGGTGTTGGGACAGGGAACGGGGAGCAGTACTTC. Protein: CASSPGVGTGNGEQYF.

The chain joins TRBV6-2 or TRBV6-3 to TRBJ2-5; D ambiguous. The ends were cut back, 4 bases at V and 2 bases at J, with 14 bases in the middle. The V gene's germline CDR1 is MNHEY and CDR2 SVGEGT. The CDR3 has 15 residues. This CDR3 reads CASSSTRSAQETQYF. CDR3 coding DNA: TGTGCCAGCAGTTCGACAAGGTCCGCACAAGAGACCCAGTACTTC.

The chain employs TRBV2 and TRBJ2-7; 8 nucleotides align to TRBD1. Unmatched junction bases numbered 13, after V lost 6 bases and J lost 6 bases. CDR3 length: 15 amino acids. Germline CDR1 SNHLY, CDR2 FYNNEI. DNA for the CDR3: TGTGCCAGCAGGGAACAGGGGGTGGAAGGTTTCGAGCAGTACTTC. Protein sequence: CASREQGVEGFEQYF.

The V call is TRBV27, the J call TRBJ1-2; 9 bases agree with TRBD1. The germline V gene encodes CDR1 MNHEY and CDR2 SMNVEV (reference sequence). Trimming took 6 bases from V and 2 from J; bases not matched to a gene: 22. This CDR3 is 20 amino acids long. The CDR3 is CASRFRAPGTGLLSNYGYTF. The CDR3, as DNA: TGTGCCAGCAGATTTAGAGCCCCCGGGACAGGGCTTTTATCGAACTATGGCTACACCTTC.

The chain uses TRBV21-1 and TRBJ1-2. TRBV21-1 is termed a pseudogene. CDR3 length: 15 residues. In DNA, the CDR3 is TGTGCCAGCAGCCCTCTACCGGGATTGGAGTATGGCTACACCTTC. It translates to CASSPLPGLEYGYTF.

This rearrangement joins TRBV5-6 to TRBJ1-1, with a weak D call TRBD1 (6 bases). This CDR3 is built from 13 residues. V was cut by 4 bases and J by 5 bases, with 12 bases left in between. Per the germline V gene, CDR1 is SGHDT and CDR2 is YYEEEE. The CDR3 DNA reads as TGTGCCAGCAGCGCTACAGGGTTTACTGAAGCTTTCTTT. Translating gives CASSATGFTEAFF. Filled out from reference TRBV5-6 and TRBJ1-1, the complete variable domain reads DAGVTQSPTHLIKTRGQQVTLRCSPKSGHDTVSWYQQALGQGPQFIFQYYEEEERQRGNFPDRFSGHQFPNYSSELNVNALLLGDSALYLCASSATGFTEAFFGQGTRLTVV.